This TCR beta chain is from a study of CD8 T cells in Susac syndrome. Random hexamers primed reverse transcription of about 0.5 to 1 ug RNA. A multiplex approach, immunoSEQ multiplex PCR, amplified TCR beta CDR3 across 54 Vbeta and 13 Jbeta. One entry per CDR3 protein, called by TCRdb with MiXCR from the immunoSEQ multiplex PCR reads. The sample shows under 200,000 distinct CDR3 sequences, about 91% of them seen only once. This clonotype was recorded once. The sequence was collected from a human donor in good health. The sequenced sample consisted of CD4+ T cells from PBMCs.

The CDR3 here is CASSLQGFSGNTIYF. In DNA form, the CDR3 reads TGTGCCAGCAGTTTACAGGGGTTCTCGGGAAACACCATATATTTT. The rearrangement joins TRBV7-2 to TRBJ1-3, with TRBD1 identical over 7 bases. Germline CDR1 is SGHTA and CDR2 is FQGNSA. Trimming took 6 bases from V and 4 from J; bases not matched to a gene: 9. The CDR3 has 15 amino acids.